The source of this TCR beta chain is a study of shared clonotypes between healthy human individuals (dated by TCRdb to the early 2020s). Broadly, across the study: Two women and a few men aged 18 to 49 years were included in the cohort. To increase sequencing depth and limit assay-specific biases, TCR repertoire library preparation and sequencing were carried out by different laboratories using diverse techniques. Per donor, leukapheresis produced somewhere between about 0.85 and 9.5 billion PBMCs. For each donor, CD4 naive and CD4 memory were each given three plates, CD8 naive was given two plates, and CD8 memory was given one plate. To estimate repertoire size and how much clonotypes are shared between individuals, the study performed deep sequencing of blood TCR repertoires from five healthy adults. What the research found in general, with its limitations: Estimated clonotype richness was generally larger for naive than for memory subsets. Across a few donors, around 5% of naive CD4, roughly 3.4% of naive CD8, around 2.1% of memory CD4, and 0.4% of memory CD8 clonotypes were shared. Only blood was sampled, and tissue TCR repertoires likely differ from those in blood. Incomplete sequencing was indicated by rarefaction of sorted-subset datasets, despite the large sequencing depth. Compared with non-shared clonotypes, clonotypes shared by all four sorted-subset donors had higher generation probabilities. Based on pairwise subsampling, the degree of clonotype sharing among donors was expected to be affected by sequencing depth. Because the study included only a small number of donors, the genetic and exposure-history diversity represented was limited.

Using the deep immunoSEQ assay, TCR CDR3 regions were amplified from genomic DNA by multiplex PCR. Extracted genomic DNA from each cell subset was spread evenly across all wells of several immunoSEQ 96-well plates, with each plate serving as a replicate. Each replicate PCR for sorted subsets received about 220 ng genomic DNA, equal to roughly 33,000 T cell genomes. The purified libraries were quantified using a Qubit 3.0 fluorometer, sized with a Bioanalyzer 2100, and then quantified again using the KAPA Library Quantification kit. Each immunoSEQ 96-well plate was sequenced on its own single-read 150-cycle Illumina NextSeq 550 flow cell. Regarding the original processing steps: Because the immunoSEQ output included only junctional sequences and no quality scores, the filtering could not be the same as the filtering used for full-length reads. To assign V/J genes and CDR3, sequences were annotated using PyIR, a Python wrapper for IgBLAST v1.9, with IMGT germline references. Reads with weak V/J assignments (E-value above 1e-6), missing CDR3, stop codons, out-of-frame junctions, or ambiguous translated residues were removed. V3J clonotypes were defined by identical inferred V gene, J gene, and CDR3 amino acid sequence. To compute the percentage overlap between repertoires, the number of shared unique clonotypes was divided by the size of the smaller repertoire. Repertoire richness was assessed with RTK rarefaction, the Chao1 estimator, and Recon v2.1 estimates of unobserved clonotypes. Generation probabilities were computed with OLGA for all TCRbeta clonotypes obtained by the gDNA method from four donors. The table comes from immuneACCESS by way of TCRdb, which keeps in-frame sequences with V and J called. Part of the clones is missing from these tables; in studies checked, under half for an unresolved V gene and the rest for unknown reasons. V and J calls and clone size follow that table, whereas D and trimming were derived from the DNA. This sample gives about 1.5 million clones in total; around 98% of them show up just once. Approximately 0.45% of the sample lies in the top ten.

Worth noting for this clone: Its antigen remains unidentified. No base-level quality is on record; no much larger clone is a single base apart.

V is cut back by 6 bases and J by 0 bases, with 7 bases in the junction unmatched. Including cysteine and phenylalanine, the CDR3 has 14 amino acids. Here the CDR3 DNA is all that survives: 42 bases in frame from base 1. CDR1 is given as SQVTM and CDR2 as ANQGSEA, both from the germline V gene. The donors were healthy, HIV-negative adults who had no recently reported acute infections or vaccinations. Only Caucasian adults living in Nashville, Tennessee, USA were represented among the donors. CD4+ T cells were enriched through magnetic negative selection, after which naive cells were positively selected on CD45RA and the remaining negative fraction served as the memory subset. Blood was obtained by leukapheresis, after which PBMCs were separated by Ficoll-Histopaque density gradient centrifugation and cryopreserved in liquid nitrogen vapor phase. Analytical flow cytometry was used to check the purity and quantity of each magnetically sorted T cell population. Genomic DNA was isolated from every sorted fraction and measured by UV absorbance on a Nanodrop 2000c.

This receptor was taken from a man between 25 and 39 years old in good health. Specimen: naive CD4+ T cells sorted from blood. Per the publication, the cell subset or site label means: CD45RA+ positively selected. The rearrangement joined TRBV29-1 to TRBJ1-2; 7 bases in the middle match TRBD1. The DNA is as follows: TGCAGCGTCTCCATGGGACAGACTAACTATGGCTACACCTTC. Translated, it reads CSVSMGQTNYGYTF.